This T cell receptor (beta chain) was observed in a study of vaccination effects on CD4 cells after COVID-19. This clone occurred once. Its antigen is unidentified. Study-wide findings and caveats: Only 1 of 255 vaccine-induced clones from healthy vaccinees cross-reacted with common cold coronaviruses. Few convalescent patients were studied, and early post-infection samples were lacking. After vaccination, at late timepoints, clones induced by infection and by vaccine contracted markedly.

Within the ViraFEST assay, antigen-specific CD4+ T cells underwent expansion with viral peptide pools prior to sequencing. Isolation of CD4+ T cells took place after 10 to 11 days of culture. Having tested negative for nucleocapsid antibodies, the vaccine recipients showed no prior SARS-CoV-2 infection. Replacing half the medium with IL-2 medium was done on days 3 and 7. CDR1 and CDR2 from the germline V gene are SGHDN and FVKESK. Trimming took off 3 bases at V and 0 bases at J, with 6 bases between the two ends. The CDR3 consists of 15 residues. Method: immunoSEQ multiplex PCR; TCRdb's copy keeps in-frame clones and lacks some. Among about 22,000 clones listed, roughly 73% were seen once.

The clonotype originates from a human donor who received a COVID-19 vaccine. The V and J genes are TRBV14 and TRBJ2-6; D is undetermined. The source material was CD4+ T cells from PBMCs cultured with HCoV-NL63 spike peptides, sampled before COVID-19 vaccination. The CDR3 here is CASSHTPSGANVLTF. CDR3 sequence (DNA): TGTGCCAGCAGCCACACCCCCTCTGGGGCCAACGTCCTGACTTTC.